The 14 T cell receptor beta chains given below trace back to one sample, sequenced in a study of T-cell reconstitution after alpha-beta-depleted transplantation in children. During its preparation, the TCRbeta library received unique molecular identifiers. TCRdb reprocessed the PCR reads via MiXCR and lists one record per CDR3 protein. The repertoire holds 330,000 or so distinct CDR3 sequences, with 10% to 13% as singletons. Sequenced here: PBMCs from the stem cell graft donor, sampled from the stem cell graft. The origin of the receptors is a human donor who donated a stem cell graft to a child with acute lymphoblastic leukemia.

The chain is built from TRBV7-9 and TRBJ2-1, with D unresolved. V was shortened by 5 bases and J by 7 bases, with 12 bases between the two germline ends. This CDR3 contains 13 residues. Germline CDR1 is SEHNR and CDR2 is FQNEAQ (reference sequence). CDR3: CASSPTGLNEQFF. In DNA form, the CDR3 reads TGTGCCAGCAGCCCAACCGGTTTGAATGAGCAGTTCTTC.

This clonotype was observed a few times. This sequence joins TRBV20-1 and TRBJ2-1, with 14 positions matching TRBD2. This CDR3 is 18 amino acids long. The germline gives CDR1 DFQATT, CDR2 SNEGSKA (reference sequence). V lost 5 bases to trimming and J lost 5 bases; unmatched junction nucleotides: 14. The CDR3 region has the DNA TGCAGTGCTGACGGGACTAGCGGGAGAATGGGCTACCACAATGAGCAGTTCTTC. Translation: CSADGTSGRMGYHNEQFF.

As concerns this clonotype: One junction end disagrees with the germline gene, perhaps due to a read error. CDR3 in DNA: TGTGCCACCAGTGATTCCCGCCGTTCGGGGTATTCCTACCATGAGCAGTTCTTC. Translated: CATSDSRRSGYSYHEQFF. The genes are TRBV24-1 and TRBJ2-1; a possible D gene is TRBD2 (5 bases). The CDR3 consists of 18 residues. In germline, CDR1 is KGHDR, CDR2 SFDVKD.

This clonotype was counted only a few times. The CDR3 region is CASSLASGRADEQFF. Here the CDR3 DNA reads TGTGCCAGCAGCTTAGCTAGCGGGAGGGCCGATGAGCAGTTCTTC. The V gene is TRBV7-2, the J gene TRBJ2-1; 11 nucleotides align to TRBD2. This CDR3 is built from 15 residues. Trimming took 0 bases from V and 8 from J; bases not matched to a gene: 3. The germline gives CDR1 SGHTA, CDR2 FQGNSA.

This clonotype came up a few times. The CDR3 reads CSARDLQGNEKLFF. The DNA for the CDR3 is TGCAGTGCTAGAGATCTCCAGGGGAATGAAAAACTGTTTTTT. The chain joins TRBV20-1 to TRBJ1-4, with D maybe TRBD1 (6 bases). This CDR3 region has 14 residues. The V and J ends lost 0 bases and 5 bases respectively, with 10 bases between them. The V gene's germline CDR1 is DFQATT and CDR2 SNEGSKA (reference sequence).

This clonotype was seen a few times. This chain connects TRBV7-6 to TRBJ1-4; a possible D gene is TRBD1 (5 bases). Per germline, CDR1 SGHVS and CDR2 FNYEAQ. The CDR3 is made up of 14 amino acids. The ends were cut back, 4 bases at V and 7 bases at J, with 13 bases in the middle. The CDR3 DNA sequence: TGTGCCAGCAGCTCTCAGGGAATGGGTGAAAAACTGTTTTTT. The encoded protein is CASSSQGMGEKLFF.

This chain joins TRBV11-2 and TRBJ2-3, with TRBD1 identical over 7 bases. V was clipped by 5 bases and J by 5 bases; unmatched bases: 7. CDR3 size: 14 residues. Germline V CDR1 and CDR2: SGHAT, FQNNGV. CDR3 coding DNA: TGTGCCAGCAGCCCGTGGGACAGCCGAGATACGCAGTATTTT. Translation gives CASSPWDSRDTQYF.

The genes are TRBV20-1 and TRBJ2-1; TRBD1 agrees at 8 bases. Trimming took 1 base from V and 4 from J; bases not matched to a gene: 3. The germline gives CDR1 DFQATT, CDR2 SNEGSKA (reference sequence). The CDR3 consists of 14 residues. CDR3 coding DNA: TGCAGTGCTAGAGGGGACAGGCTGTACAATGAGCAGTTCTTC. This codes for CSARGDRLYNEQFF.

This clonotype was found a few times. The chain recombines TRBV3-1 with TRBJ2-3; D is unclear. This CDR3 is 14 amino acids long. Trimming left V 1 base short and J 4 bases short, with 9 bases between. Germline CDR1 reads LGHDT; CDR2 reads YNNKEL (reference sequence). DNA of the CDR3: TGTGCCAGCAGCCAAGGACTTGGTCCAGATACGCAGTATTTT. This gives the protein CASSQGLGPDTQYF.

This clonotype was found a few times. The V and J genes are TRBV5-1 and TRBJ2-2, with D possibly TRBD1 on 6 matching bases. CDR3 length: 16 residues. V shed 0 bases and J shed 0 bases, with 9 bases lying between them. Germline V CDR1 and CDR2: SGHRS, YFSETQ. The CDR3 DNA is TGCGCCAGCAGCTTGGCCAAGGGGGCGAACACCGGGGAGCTGTTTTTT. This codes for CASSLAKGANTGELFF.

The chain has TRBV5-1 and TRBJ2-7, with D unclear. Germline values: CDR1 SGHRS, CDR2 YFSETQ. Trimming shortened V by 0 bases and J by 6 bases, and 13 bases separated the two germline ends. CDR3 length equals 14 residues. Written as DNA, the CDR3 is TGCGCCAGCAGCTTGGTAGTGTCTGGATTCGAGCAGTACTTC. Its translation is CASSLVVSGFEQYF.

This clonotype was detected ten times or more. The rearrangement joins TRBV27 to TRBJ2-5; 7 bases line up with TRBD1. Germline CDR1 and CDR2: MNHEY and SMNVEV (reference sequence). Trimming cost V 4 bases and J 2 bases; bases outside gene matches: 1. The CDR3 spans 13 residues. CDR3 bases: TGTGCCAGCAGTTGGACAGGTCAAGAGACCCAGTACTTC. It specifies CASSWTGQETQYF.

This clonotype came up a few times. The chain employs TRBV7-2 and TRBJ2-7; TRBD2 aligns across 13 bases. Germline trimming cut 4 bases from V and 3 bases from J; bases unmatched to any gene: 6. Germline CDR1 is SGHTA and CDR2 is FQGNSA. This CDR3 has 16 amino acids. CDR3 coding DNA: TGTGCCAGCAGCTCTAGGGGGACTAGCGGGAACTACGAGCAGTACTTC. This codes for CASSSRGTSGNYEQYF.

This clonotype was found many times. This chain uses TRBV7-8 with TRBJ2-3, with D maybe TRBD1 (6 bases). Trimming took 5 bases from V and 8 from J, leaving 20 bases between them. Germline CDR1 SGHVS, CDR2 FQNEAQ. The CDR3 extends over 15 amino acids. CDR3 sequence reads: CASSQGRQDRGTQYF. The CDR3 bases are TGTGCCAGCAGCCAAGGGAGACAGGATAGGGGTACGCAGTATTTT. The whole variable domain, filled in from reference TRBV7-8 and TRBJ2-3, reads GAGVSQSPRYKVAKRGQDVALRCDPISGHVSLFWYQQALGQGPEFLTYFQNEAQLDKSGLPSDRFFAERPEGSVSTLKIQRTQQEDSAVYLCASSQGRQDRGTQYFGPGTRLTVL.